Shown below are 21 T cell receptor beta chains from a single sample sequenced in a study of T cells after yellow fever vaccination. TCRdb called the 5' RACE reads again in MiXCR, with one record for every CDR3 protein. This table holds 40,000 to 50,000 distinct CDR3 sequences, around 6.4% found once. This specimen was PBMCs, either bulk or a sorted T-cell subset (CD4+, CD8+, memory, or dextramer-sorted; not recorded which), taken 45 days after the yellow fever booster vaccination. Source of these receptors: a man younger than 40 who received the YFV17D yellow fever vaccine.

The CDR3 nucleotides are TGTGCCAGCAGCCCACAGGGGCCCTACGAGCAGTACTTC. Protein product: CASSPQGPYEQYF. The chain is built from TRBV7-2 and TRBJ2-7; 7 bases are a match to TRBD1. Germline loops: CDR1 SGHTA, CDR2 FQGNSA. Trimming at V came to 5 bases and at J to 2 bases, leaving 3 bases not matched to a gene. The CDR3 has 13 residues.

This clonotype was seen repeatedly, ten times or more. The rearrangement joins TRBV7-2 to TRBJ2-1, with D possibly being TRBD2 (6 bases). Trimming shortened V by 1 base and J by 0 bases, and 7 bases separated the two germline ends. Germline CDR1 SGHTA, CDR2 FQGNSA. The CDR3 has 15 residues. Here the CDR3 reads CASSLVADSYNEQFF. Here the CDR3 DNA reads TGTGCCAGCAGCTTAGTAGCGGACTCCTACAATGAGCAGTTCTTC. The whole variable domain, remainder taken from reference TRBV7-2 and TRBJ2-1, is GAGVSQSPSNKVTEKGKDVELRCDPISGHTALYWYRQSLGQGLEFLIYFQGNSAPDKSGLPSDRFSAERTGGSVSTLTIQRTQQEDSAVYLCASSLVADSYNEQFFGPGTRLTVL.

In this sample, this clonotype turned up many times. This rearrangement joins TRBV27 to TRBJ1-6, with D tentatively TRBD1 (6 bases). The V and J ends lost 7 bases and 1 base respectively, with 11 bases between them. The germline CDR1 and CDR2 sequences are MNHEY and SMNVEV (reference sequence). This CDR3 comprises 15 residues. The CDR3 protein is CASICRGSYNSPLHF. CDR3 coding DNA: TGTGCCAGCATATGCAGGGGATCCTATAATTCACCCCTCCACTTT.

In this sample, this clonotype turned up many times. The V call is TRBV6-4, the J call TRBJ2-1; D is unresolved. Germline V lookup: CDR1 MRHNA, CDR2 SNTAGT. This CDR3 is 13 amino acids long. V lost 3 bases, J lost 6 bases, and 9 bases lay in between. The CDR3 region is CASSDTASNEQFF. In DNA, the CDR3 is TGTGCCAGCAGTGATACCGCGAGCAATGAGCAGTTCTTC.

By sample share, this clonotype is medium-sized. The chain joins TRBV4-2 to TRBJ2-3; 10 nucleotides match TRBD2. The J segment lost 2 bases and the V segment lost 1 base, leaving 6 bases of the junction unmatched. Germline CDR1 is LGHNA and CDR2 is YNFKEQ. The length of the CDR3 is 17 residues. CDR3 residues: CASSQALGLANTDTQYF. The CDR3 bases are TGTGCCAGCAGCCAAGCTCTGGGACTAGCGAACACAGATACGCAGTATTTT.

The rearrangement uses TRBV27 and TRBJ2-6, with 12 bases aligning to TRBD1. Germline V gives CDR1 MNHEY, CDR2 SMNVEV (reference sequence). The CDR3 consists of 18 residues. The ends lost 4 bases at V and 3 bases at J; junction bases unmatched: 7. This CDR3 reads CASSSTGTGGNGANVLTF. CDR3 nucleotide sequence: TGTGCCAGCAGTTCAACCGGGACAGGGGGCAATGGGGCCAACGTCCTGACTTTC.

This clonotype was seen many times. Mismatch with germline at one junction end may stem from a read error. The chain carries TRBV7-2 and TRBJ2-2, with a weak D call TRBD1 (6 bases). The length of the CDR3 is 13 residues. Germline CDR1 SGHTA, CDR2 FQGNSA. The CDR3 nucleotides read TGTGCCAGCAGGTTTGGACAGATGACCGGGACCTATTTT. Amino acid sequence: CASRFGQMTGTYF.

This clonotype occurred a few times. V usage is TRBV9 and J usage is TRBJ2-7; 8 nucleotides line up with TRBD1. Germline V gives CDR1 SGDLS, CDR2 YYNGEE. The ends lost 2 bases at V and 6 bases at J; junction bases unmatched: 7. This CDR3 comprises 14 residues. This CDR3 is CASSVSQGAIEQYF. As DNA, the CDR3 is TGTGCCAGCAGCGTGTCTCAGGGGGCTATCGAGCAGTACTTC. The full variable domain, its missing parts supplied by reference TRBV9 and TRBJ2-7, is DSGVTQTPKHLITATGQRVTLRCSPRSGDLSVYWYQQSLDQGLQFLIQYYNGEERAKGNILERFSAQQFPDLHSELNLSSLELGDSALYFCASSVSQGAIEQYFGPGTRLTVT.

Concerning this clonotype itself: A much larger clone differs from this one at a single base, so this may be a read error. This chain links TRBV29-1 with TRBJ1-1; TRBD1 agrees at 9 bases. The V gene's germline CDR1 is SQVTM and CDR2 ANQGSEA. The length of the CDR3 is 17 residues. In DNA form, the CDR3 reads TGCTGCGTTATTACAGACCGGGACAGGGTGTCCGGTACTGAAGCTTTCTTT. Protein product: CCVITDRDRVSGTEAFF.

This clonotype was counted ten times or more. The V and J genes are TRBV15 and TRBJ1-2; D remains unclear. Per germline, CDR1 LNHNV and CDR2 YYDKDF (reference sequence). Between the trimmed V and J ends, which lost 5 bases and 8 bases, there was a span of 15 bases. CDR3 length equals 13 residues. CDR3 residues: CATSEDLADGYTF. In DNA form, the CDR3 reads TGTGCCACCAGCGAAGATCTCGCGGACGGCTACACCTTC.

This clonotype appeared many times. J is TRBJ2-1 and V is TRBV25-1, with 7 bases that match TRBD1. This CDR3 is built from 12 residues. Germline CDR1 reads MGHDK; CDR2 reads SYGVNS. J lost 7 bases, V lost 8 bases, and 5 bases had no gene match. CDR3 DNA sequence: TGTGCCAGCTGGGTCAGGGGGAATGAGCAGTTCTTC. This sequence encodes CASWVRGNEQFF.

This clonotype has a count of ten or more. The chain combines TRBV29-1 with TRBJ1-1, with D perhaps matching TRBD1 (5 bases). Trimming took 7 bases from V and 1 from J, leaving 13 bases between them. This CDR3 is 13 amino acids long. Per germline, CDR1 SQVTM and CDR2 ANQGSEA. The CDR3 bases are TGCAGCGCTATAGGACATCCGAACACTGAAGCTTTCTTT. Its translation: CSAIGHPNTEAFF.

Only a few counts were recorded for this clonotype. The chain couples TRBV10-3 to TRBJ2-7; 10 nucleotides align to TRBD2. The CDR3 is 15 residues long. J gave up 5 bases and V 2 bases, and 6 bases lay outside the gene matches. Per germline, CDR1 ENHRY and CDR2 SYGVKD. CDR3 loop: CAISEMVAGGDEQYF. The DNA of the CDR3 is TGTGCCATCAGTGAGATGGTAGCGGGAGGTGACGAGCAGTACTTC.

This clonotype occurred many times. The genes are TRBV5-1 and TRBJ2-2; D unclear. Germline CDR1 and CDR2: SGHRS and YFSETQ. The CDR3 runs to 12 residues. The V gene lost 0 bases and the J gene lost 4 bases, with 1 base spanning the gap. The CDR3 loop is CASSLATGELFF. Here the CDR3 DNA reads TGCGCCAGCAGCTTGGCCACCGGGGAGCTGTTTTTT.

The rearrangement links TRBV20-1 to TRBJ2-7; 7 bases align to TRBD1. The J segment lost 6 bases and the V segment lost 5 bases, leaving 7 bases of the junction unmatched. The germline CDR1 and CDR2 sequences are DFQATT and SNEGSKA (reference sequence). This CDR3 spans 12 amino acids. In nucleotides, the CDR3 is TGCAGTGCTCGACAGGGCACTTTCGAGCAGTACTTC. Translating gives CSARQGTFEQYF.

The gene calls are TRBV5-1 and TRBJ2-2; the match to TRBD2 covers 10 bases. CDR3 length: 16 amino acids. Germline values: CDR1 SGHRS, CDR2 YFSETQ. V lost 4 bases to trimming and J lost 5 bases; unmatched junction nucleotides: 8. The CDR3: CASSDLAGVRTGELFF. The CDR3 DNA sequence: TGCGCCAGCAGCGACCTAGCGGGAGTGCGAACCGGGGAGCTGTTTTTT.

The rearrangement joins TRBV6-5 to TRBJ2-1, with D tentatively TRBD2 (5 bases). V was shortened by 2 bases and J by 7 bases, with 9 bases between the two germline ends. The CDR3 covers 13 residues. CDR1 and CDR2 from the germline V gene are MNHEY and SVGAGI. CDR3 in DNA: TGTGCCAGCAGTTACAGAGGCGGGAATGAGCAGTTCTTC. Translated: CASSYRGGNEQFF.

In this sample, this clonotype turned up a few times. This chain links TRBV7-2 with TRBJ1-3, with a possible D match to TRBD1 (5 bases). V gave up 5 bases and J gave up 0 bases, with 11 bases separating them. The CDR3 loop spans 15 amino acids. Per germline, CDR1 SGHTA and CDR2 FQGNSA. The CDR3 reads CASSPGTFSGNTIYF. The CDR3 DNA is TGTGCCAGCAGCCCCGGGACTTTCTCTGGAAACACCATATATTTT.

This clonotype was seen a few times. The chain carries TRBV7-6 and TRBJ2-5; 7 nucleotides align to TRBD2. CDR3 length equals 14 residues. Germline CDR1 and CDR2: SGHVS and FNYEAQ. Unmatched junction bases numbered 4, after V lost 5 bases and J lost 1 base. CDR3 region: CASSRGTTQETQYF. CDR3 DNA: TGTGCCAGCAGCCGCGGGACTACCCAAGAGACCCAGTACTTC.

The chain has TRBV7-2 and TRBJ2-1; 7 bases line up with TRBD1. Trimming removed 3 bases from V and 5 bases from J; junction bases left unmatched: 16. From germline, CDR1 is SGHTA and CDR2 FQGNSA. The CDR3 runs to 18 residues. CDR3 DNA sequence: TGTGCCAGCAGCTTCCGCTCCGCGCCGGGACAGAAAAACAATGAGCAGTTCTTC. It codes for CASSFRSAPGQKNNEQFF. Based on the CDR3 plus reference TRBV7-2 and TRBJ2-1, the full variable domain is GAGVSQSPSNKVTEKGKDVELRCDPISGHTALYWYRQSLGQGLEFLIYFQGNSAPDKSGLPSDRFSAERTGGSVSTLTIQRTQQEDSAVYLCASSFRSAPGQKNNEQFFGPGTRLTVL.

This clonotype was counted between two and nine times. V gene TRBV13 combines with J gene TRBJ2-7; the match to TRBD1 covers 9 bases. V was clipped by 0 bases and J by 5 bases; unmatched bases: 5. Looked up from germline, CDR1 is PRHDT and CDR2 is FYEKMQ (reference sequence). The CDR3 has 15 amino acids. The CDR3 protein is CASSLGQGALDEQYF. The CDR3 DNA follows: TGTGCCAGCAGCTTAGGACAGGGGGCGTTGGACGAGCAGTACTTC.